The sequence of this TCR beta chain was determined in a study of patients with pleural tuberculosis. TCRdb fed the reads into MiXCR, producing one record per CDR3 protein. The data hold about 50,000 distinct CDR3 sequences, with around 7% observed a single time. In regard to this clonotype: Here the CDR3 omits its conserved ending phenylalanine or tryptophan, so a read error is the likely source.

This CDR3 region has 15 residues. The V and J ends lost 2 bases and 9 bases respectively, with 17 bases between them. CDR1 is SGHAT and CDR2 is FQNNGV in the germline V gene. The chain couples TRBV11-2 to TRBJ2-1; D possibly corresponds to TRBD2 (6 bases). The sequence came from a human donor with pleural tuberculosis. The CDR3 coding sequence is TGTGCCAGCAGCTTATTACGTCGGGAGCGAGTTGAGCAGTTCTCC. Its translation is CASSLLRRERVEQFS.